The clone carrying this T cell receptor beta chain has just a few counts. Its antigen is undetermined. The sample belongs to a study of CD8 T cells in ankylosing spondylitis. Findings and caveats of the study: Earlier reports found some motif variants in synovial fluid and blood in reactive arthritis. Clones linked to disease were reported to show significant enrichment in matched ankylosing spondylitis synovial fluid. It appeared that ankylosing spondylitis blood was characterized by a TCR beta motif of 8 or 9 highly homologous variants.

The CDR3 is 14 amino acids. The junction had 6 bases not matched to a gene; V was cut back by 5 bases and J by 5 bases. Germline values: CDR1 SGHRS, CDR2 YFSETQ. Quantitative barcoded 5'-RACE was used to prepare TCR beta libraries. TCRdb re-called the 5' RACE reads with MiXCR, one entry per CDR3 protein. The sample yields around 340,000 distinct CDR3 sequences, approximately 15% seen once. The chain joins TRBV5-1 to TRBJ2-7, with 11 bases that match TRBD2. This receptor was identified in a male donor with ankylosing spondylitis or in good health (not recorded which). Sequenced sample: blood, either unsorted or a sorted T cell fraction (not recorded which). The CDR3 nucleotides read TGCGCCAGCAGTCGTGGGACTAGCGGCGACGAGCAGTACTTC. The encoded protein is CASSRGTSGDEQYF.